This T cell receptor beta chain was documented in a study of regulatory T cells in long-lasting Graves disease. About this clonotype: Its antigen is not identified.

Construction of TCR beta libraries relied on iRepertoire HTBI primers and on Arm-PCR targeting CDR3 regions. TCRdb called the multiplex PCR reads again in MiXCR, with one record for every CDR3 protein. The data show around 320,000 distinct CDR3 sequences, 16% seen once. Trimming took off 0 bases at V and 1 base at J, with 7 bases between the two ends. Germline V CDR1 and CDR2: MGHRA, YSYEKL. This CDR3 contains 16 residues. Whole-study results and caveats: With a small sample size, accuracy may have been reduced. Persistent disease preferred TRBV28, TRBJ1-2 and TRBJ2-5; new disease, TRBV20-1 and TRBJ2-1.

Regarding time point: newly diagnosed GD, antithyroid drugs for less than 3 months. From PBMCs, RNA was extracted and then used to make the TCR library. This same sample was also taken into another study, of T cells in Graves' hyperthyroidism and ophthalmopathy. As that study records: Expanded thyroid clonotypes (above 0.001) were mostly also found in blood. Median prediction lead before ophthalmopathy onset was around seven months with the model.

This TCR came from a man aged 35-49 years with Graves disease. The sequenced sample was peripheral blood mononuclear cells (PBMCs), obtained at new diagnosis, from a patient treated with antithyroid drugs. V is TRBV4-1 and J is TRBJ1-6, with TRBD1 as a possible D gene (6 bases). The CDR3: CASSQDQGSYNSPLHF. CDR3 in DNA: TGCGCCAGCAGCCAAGATCAGGGGTCCTATAATTCACCCCTCCACTTT.